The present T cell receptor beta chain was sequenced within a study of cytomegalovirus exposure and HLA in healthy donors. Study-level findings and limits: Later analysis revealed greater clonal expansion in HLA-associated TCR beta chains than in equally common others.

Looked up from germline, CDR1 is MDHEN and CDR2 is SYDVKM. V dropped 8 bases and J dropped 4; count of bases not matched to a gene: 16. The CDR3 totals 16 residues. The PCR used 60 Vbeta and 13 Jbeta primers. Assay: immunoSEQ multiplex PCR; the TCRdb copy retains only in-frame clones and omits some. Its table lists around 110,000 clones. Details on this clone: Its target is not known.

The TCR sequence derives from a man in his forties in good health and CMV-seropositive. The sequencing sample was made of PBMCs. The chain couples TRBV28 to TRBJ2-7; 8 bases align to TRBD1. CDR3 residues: CASSGAQAGGFYEQYF. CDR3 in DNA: TGTGCCAGCTCGGGGGCGCAAGCAGGGGGCTTTTACGAGCAGTACTTC.